This T cell receptor (beta chain) derives from a study of CD8+ T cells in alopecia areata. Findings and caveats of the study: It was less clear whether patients shared TCRs than it was in mice, possibly because of HLA.

RNA, once extracted, was reverse transcribed into cDNA for use as the sequencing template. Clones were read by immunoSEQ multiplex PCR, and TCRdb kept only the in-frame ones, dropping some. The sample has fewer than 250,000 clones, 35% to 45% seen once; the top ten hold just under 0.5%. This sample's treatment: oral pan-JAK inhibitor, 5-10 mg twice daily. CDR1 is LNHDA and CDR2 is SQIVND in the germline V gene (reference sequence). J gave up 4 bases and V 6 bases, and 14 bases lay outside the gene matches. CDR3 length: 17 amino acids. On this clone: The antigen remains undetermined.

The chain recombines TRBV19 with TRBJ2-1; 8 nucleotides agree with TRBD2. This receptor was identified in a human donor with alopecia areata. The material sequenced was CD4+ T cells sorted from blood, taken around week 30, from a patient treated with tofacitinib. The CDR3 loop is CASSPGLVESKYNEQFF. The DNA of the CDR3 is TGTGCCAGTAGCCCGGGACTAGTCGAGAGTAAATACAATGAGCAGTTCTTC.